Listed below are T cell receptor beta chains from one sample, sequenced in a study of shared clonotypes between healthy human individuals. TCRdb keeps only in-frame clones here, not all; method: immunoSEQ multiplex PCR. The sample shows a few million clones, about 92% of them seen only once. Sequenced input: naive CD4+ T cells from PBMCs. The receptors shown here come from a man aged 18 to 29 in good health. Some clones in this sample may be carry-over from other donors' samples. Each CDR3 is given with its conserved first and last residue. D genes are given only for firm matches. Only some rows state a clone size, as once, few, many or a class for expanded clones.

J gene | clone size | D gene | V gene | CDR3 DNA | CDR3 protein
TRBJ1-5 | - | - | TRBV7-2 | TGTGCCAGCAGCTTAGCCGCGCGGGGGGTCAATCAGCCCCAGCATTTT | CASSLAARGVNQPQHF
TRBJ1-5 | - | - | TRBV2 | TGTGCCAGCAGTTACACGGGGGGCGGTCAGCCCCAGCATTTT | CASSYTGGGQPQHF
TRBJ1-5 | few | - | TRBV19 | TGTGCCAGTGGGGGGGGTACAGGGCCTAATCAGCCCCAGCATTTT | CASGGGTGPNQPQHF
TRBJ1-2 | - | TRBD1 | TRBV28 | TGTGCCAGCACCCCGGGACAGGGGGTTTATGGCTACACCTTC | CASTPGQGVYGYTF
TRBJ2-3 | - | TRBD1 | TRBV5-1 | TGCGCCAGCAGCCAAGACAGGGTTGAAGATACGCAGTATTTT | CASSQDRVEDTQYF
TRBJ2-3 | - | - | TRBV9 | TGTGCCAGCAGCGTAGATGGCGGGGTCACAGATACGCAGTATTTT | CASSVDGGVTDTQYF
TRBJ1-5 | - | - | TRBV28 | TGTGCCAGCAGTCCCAACAGGGCCGAGCAGCCCCAGCATTTT | CASSPNRAEQPQHF
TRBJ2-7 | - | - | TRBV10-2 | TGCGCCAGCAAGGGGGGTGCCGGATACGAGCAGTACTTC | CASKGGAGYEQYF
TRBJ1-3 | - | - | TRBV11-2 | TGTGCCAGCAGCTCCGGGCACACTGTTGGAAACACCATATATTTT | CASSSGHTVGNTIYF
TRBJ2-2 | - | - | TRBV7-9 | TGTGCCAGCAGCGTTGAAGGCACCGGGGAGCTGTTTTTT | CASSVEGTGELFF
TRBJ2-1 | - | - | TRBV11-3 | TGTGCCAGCAGCTTCGACCGGGGAGAGCAGTTCTTC | CASSFDRGEQFF
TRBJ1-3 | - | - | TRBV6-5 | TGTGCCAGCGGAACCAAGGGCAACTCTGGAAACACCATATATTTT | CASGTKGNSGNTIYF
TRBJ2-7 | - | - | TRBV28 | TGTGCCAGCAGGGGGGTGGGGCGGTACGAGCAGTACTTC | CASRGVGRYEQYF
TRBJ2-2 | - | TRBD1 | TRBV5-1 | TGCGCCAGCAGCACCGACAGGGGGCGCATCGGGGAGCTGTTTTTT | CASSTDRGRIGELFF
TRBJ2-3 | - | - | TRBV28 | TGTGCCAGTCATCAGGGTGGCGGTACGCAGTATTTT | CASHQGGGTQYF
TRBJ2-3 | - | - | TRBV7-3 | TGTGCCAGCAGCTCTGGGAAATCCACAGATACGCAGTATTTT | CASSSGKSTDTQYF
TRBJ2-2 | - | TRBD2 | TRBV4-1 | TGCGCCAGCAGCCGGGGACTAGCGGGACCGAACACCGGGGAGCTGTTTTTT | CASSRGLAGPNTGELFF
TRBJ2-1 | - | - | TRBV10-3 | TGTGCCATCAGTGAGTATGCAGGTGCGTCCTACAATGAGCAGTTCTTC | CAISEYAGASYNEQFF
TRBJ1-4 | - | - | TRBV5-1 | TGCGCCAGCAGCTGGGGTGGAACTAATGAAAAACTGTTTTTT | CASSWGGTNEKLFF
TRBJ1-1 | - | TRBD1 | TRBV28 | TGTGCCAGCACCCTCAGGGGGACACCGAACACTGAAGCTTTCTTT | CASTLRGTPNTEAFF
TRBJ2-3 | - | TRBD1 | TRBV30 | TGTGCCTGGAGCCGAGGACAGGGCACAGATACGCAGTATTTT | CAWSRGQGTDTQYF
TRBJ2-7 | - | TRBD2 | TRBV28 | TGTGCCAGCAGACCGCCCGGGACTAGCGCTTTCGAGCAGTACTTC | CASRPPGTSAFEQYF
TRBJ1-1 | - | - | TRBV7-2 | TGTGCCAGCGGGTTGGAGGGATACACTGAAGCTTTCTTT | CASGLEGYTEAFF
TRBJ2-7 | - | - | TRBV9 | TGTGCCAGCAGCGTAGGGGGAAATCCCTACGAGCAGTACTTC | CASSVGGNPYEQYF
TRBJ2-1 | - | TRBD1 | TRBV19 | TGTGCCAGTAGTATAGCCCCAGGGACAGGGAAAGGCGAGCAGTTCTTC | CASSIAPGTGKGEQFF
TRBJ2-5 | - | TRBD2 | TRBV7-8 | TGTGCCAGCAGCCGCGGACTAGAAGAGACCCAGTACTTC | CASSRGLEETQYF
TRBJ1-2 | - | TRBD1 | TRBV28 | TGTGCCAGCAGTCCGACAGGGGCGTCGGATGGCTACACCTTC | CASSPTGASDGYTF
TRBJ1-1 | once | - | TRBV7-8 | TGTGCCAGCAGCTTATTCGGCCGCCAGATGACTGAAGCTTTCTTT | CASSLFGRQMTEAFF
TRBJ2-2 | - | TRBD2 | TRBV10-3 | TGTGCCATCAGGCAAGGGACTAGCGGGAGCGCGAACACCGGGGAGCTGTTTTTT | CAIRQGTSGSANTGELFF
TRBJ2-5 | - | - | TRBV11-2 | TGTGCCAGCAGCCCCACTCCGGACACTTACGAGACCCAGTACTTC | CASSPTPDTYETQYF
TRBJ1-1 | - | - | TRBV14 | TGTGCCAGCAGCCAAGCTTACCAGGGTACCACTGAAGCTTTCTTT | CASSQAYQGTTEAFF
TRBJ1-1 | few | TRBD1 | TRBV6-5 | TGTGCCAGCAGTTACTTCGACAGGGGATCCGAAGCTTTCTTT | CASSYFDRGSEAFF
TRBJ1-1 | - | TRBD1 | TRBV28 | TGTGCCAGCAGGCCGTCAGGTACAGGGGGCAGAACTGAAGCTTTCTTT | CASRPSGTGGRTEAFF
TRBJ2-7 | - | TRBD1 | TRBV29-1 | TGCAGCGTCGCTCGGACAGGCCCCTGGGAGCAGTACTTC | CSVARTGPWEQYF
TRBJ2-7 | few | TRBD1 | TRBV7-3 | TGTGCCAGCAGCCTGTCGGGACAGGGGTACGAGCAGTACTTC | CASSLSGQGYEQYF
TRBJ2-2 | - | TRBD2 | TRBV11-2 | TGTGCCAGCAGCTTAGCGACTAGCGGGAACACCGGGGAGCTGTTTTTT | CASSLATSGNTGELFF
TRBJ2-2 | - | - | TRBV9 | TGTGCCAGCAGCGGCGCCTGGAGCGGGACCGGGGAGCTGTTTTTT | CASSGAWSGTGELFF
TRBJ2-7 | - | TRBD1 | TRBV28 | TGTGCCAGCAGTGCACCGGGACAGGGGGCCTACGAGCAGTACTTC | CASSAPGQGAYEQYF
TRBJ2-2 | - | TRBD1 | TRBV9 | TGTGCCAGCCGAGGGACAGGGGGCGCGTACGGGGAGCTGTTTTTT | CASRGTGGAYGELFF
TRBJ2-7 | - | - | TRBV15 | TGTGCCACCAGCAGAGCAGGGATTGGGGTCTCCTACGAGCAGTACTTC | CATSRAGIGVSYEQYF
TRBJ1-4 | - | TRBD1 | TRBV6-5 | TGTGCCAGCGCTACAACAGGGGGCGATTACGAAAAACTGTTTTTT | CASATTGGDYEKLFF
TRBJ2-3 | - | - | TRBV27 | TGTGCCAGCAGCCCAAAGTGGGTAAACACAGATACGCAGTATTTT | CASSPKWVNTDTQYF
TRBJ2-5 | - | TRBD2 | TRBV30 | TGTGCCTGGAGTGTGGGTCGACTAGCGGGACCAGAGACCCAGTACTTC | CAWSVGRLAGPETQYF